This T cell receptor (beta chain) originates from a study of blood T cell repertoires in COVID-19. On the study more broadly: Sites in the United States, Italy and Spain provided acute and convalescent COVID-19 samples. The analysed material was cDNA or gDNA that came from T cells, B-cell-depleted T cells, or PBMCs.

The germline gives CDR1 SQVTM, CDR2 ANQGSEA. Trimming at V came to 6 bases and at J to 7 bases, leaving 15 bases not matched to a gene. This CDR3 region has 14 residues. In the original analysis: Amplified reference gene primers provided the basis for estimating nucleated cell counts. Method: immunoSEQ multiplex PCR; TCRdb's copy keeps in-frame clones and lacks some. The V and J calls and clone size come from that table; D and trimming were worked out from the DNA. This sample has 250,000 to 350,000 clones; roughly nine tenths occur once, and the top ten carry approximately 2.4%. The source of this sequence is a man aged 18 to 29 with active or convalescent COVID-19. The specimen sequenced was peripheral blood. The V call is TRBV29-1, the J call TRBJ2-7; TRBD2 matches at 7 bases. CDR3 in DNA: TGCAGCGTGGCGGATAGCGGGTTGTTGCTTGAGCAGTACTTC. Translated: CSVADSGLLLEQYF.